The 8 T cell receptor beta chains reported below all come from one sample, sequenced in a study of post-analysis software for immune sequencing data. Study outcomes and limitations: Five or six TRBV segments were significantly more frequent in patients than in controls. TRBV5-6, TRBV5-1 and TRBV20-1 were among these segments.

cDNA libraries for TCR beta contained unique molecular identifiers. One entry per CDR3 protein, called by TCRdb with MiXCR from the PCR reads. The sample records a few hundred thousand distinct CDR3 sequences, over 35% being singletons. Their specific antigens are unknown. Sequenced: blood. The receptors were gathered from a girl under 18 with multiple sclerosis.

The chain has TRBV5-1 and TRBJ1-1; D gene unclear. CDR3 length: 15 amino acids. Germline CDR1 reads SGHRS; CDR2 reads YFSETQ. Trimming stripped 0 bases from V and 0 bases from J, with 9 bases between. CDR3 nucleotide sequence: TGCGCCAGCAGCTTGGATGGCGGAATGAACACTGAAGCTTTCTTT. Translating gives CASSLDGGMNTEAFF.

This sequence joins TRBV27 and TRBJ2-7, with 10 nucleotides matching TRBD1. The V and J ends lost 8 bases and 2 bases, in that order; junction bases with no gene match: 9. CDR1 is MNHEY and CDR2 is SMNVEV in the germline V gene (reference sequence). The CDR3 consists of 15 residues. The CDR3 DNA is TGTGCCAGCGGGACAGGGGTGGTGGGAGCCTACGAGCAGTACTTC. It translates to CASGTGVVGAYEQYF.

The chain links TRBV7-9 to TRBJ1-6, with D tentatively TRBD1 (5 bases). The CDR3 extends over 15 amino acids. The V end lost 5 bases, the J end lost 7 bases, and 15 bases lay between the germline ends. Germline-derived CDR1 and CDR2 are SEHNR and FQNEAQ (reference sequence). CDR3 residues: CASSPPRGGNSPLHF. The CDR3 nucleotides read TGTGCCAGCAGCCCCCCTCGGGGGGGAAATTCACCCCTCCACTTT.

Only a few counts were recorded for this clonotype. This rearrangement joins TRBV7-6 to TRBJ2-7; TRBD2 might be the D (5 bases). The J call may be wrong; the DNA end is better matched by TRBJ2-5. The CDR3 extends over 13 amino acids. Germline CDR1 reads SGHVS; CDR2 reads FNYEAQ. CDR3 sequence reads: CASSSGIRETQYF. CDR3 DNA: TGTGCCAGCAGCTCCGGGATTCGGGAGACCCAGTACTTC.

The rearrangement joins TRBV29-1 to TRBJ1-1; 8 bases line up with TRBD1. With V trimmed by 7 bases and J by 5 bases, 9 bases remained unmatched. This CDR3 has 13 residues. Germline V CDR1 and CDR2: SQVTM, ANQGSEA. In nucleotides, the CDR3 is TGCAGCGCAAACACAGGGGGGAGAACTGAAGCTTTCTTT. Translating gives CSANTGGRTEAFF.

There are a few counts of this clonotype. The chain has TRBV6-2 or TRBV6-3 and TRBJ2-7; 9 bases map to TRBD2. The CDR3 runs 13 residues. Germline V gives CDR1 MNHEY, CDR2 SVGEGT. The junction had 6 bases not matched to a gene; V was cut back by 7 bases and J by 5 bases. The CDR3 is CASTLSGSHEQYF. DNA for the CDR3: TGTGCCAGCACCCTTAGCGGGAGCCACGAGCAGTACTTC.

This clonotype was counted once. The V call is TRBV5-1, the J call TRBJ1-2, with TRBD1 as a possible D gene (6 bases). Trimming shortened V by 0 bases and J by 4 bases, and 13 bases separated the two germline ends. In germline, CDR1 is SGHRS, CDR2 YFSETQ. CDR3 length equals 15 residues. CDR3 loop: CASSLAQGQLYGYTF. The CDR3 DNA sequence: TGCGCCAGCAGCTTGGCACAAGGACAGCTCTATGGCTACACCTTC.

This chain connects TRBV5-1 to TRBJ1-2, with 7 positions matching TRBD1. CDR1 is SGHRS and CDR2 is YFSETQ in the germline V gene. The V segment lost 7 bases and the J segment 1 base; nucleotides outside the gene matches: 10. This CDR3 has 15 amino acids. The CDR3 DNA reads TGCGCCAGCCAGAGCGGACAGGCCCGTAACTATGGCTACACCTTC. It yields the protein CASQSGQARNYGYTF.